Listed below are T cell receptor beta chains from one sample, sequenced in a study of T cell responses to AZD1222 COVID-19 vaccine. Assay: immunoSEQ multiplex PCR; the TCRdb copy retains only in-frame clones and omits some. The data hold 170,000 or so clones, with about nine tenths observed a single time. Here the sequenced sample was peripheral blood, taken on day 0 of AZD1222 vaccination. Every receptor here comes from an adult in good health. The CDR3 runs from the conserved cysteine through the conserved F or W. The order of the fields is clone size, V gene, D gene, J gene, CDR3 protein, CDR3 DNA. A D gene is named only where the DNA matches it firmly. Clone size is not always given. Where it is, it says once, few, many or a class for expanded clones.

>-|TRBV7-9|TRBD1|TRBJ1-1
CASTRTGGDTEAFF
TGTGCCAGCACTCGGACAGGGGGGGACACTGAAGCTTTCTTT
>-|TRBV7-3|TRBD2|TRBJ2-1
CASSLTYRAGGDTYNEQFF
TGTGCCAGCAGCTTAACGTATCGAGCGGGGGGAGATACCTACAATGAGCAGTTCTTC
>few|TRBV3-1/TRBV3-2|-|TRBJ1-1
CASSQDTGRTEAFF
TGTGCCAGCAGCCAAGATACAGGGAGGACTGAAGCTTTCTTT
>-|TRBV19|-|TRBJ1-3
CASMRTAGNTIYF
TGTGCCAGTATGAGGACAGCTGGAAACACCATATATTTT
>-|TRBV5-1|-|TRBJ1-2
CASSPRGRFYGYTF
TGCGCCAGCAGCCCGAGGGGCAGATTTTATGGCTACACCTTC
>-|TRBV28|-|TRBJ1-1
CASKKHRENTEAFF
TGTGCCAGCAAAAAACACCGGGAGAACACTGAAGCTTTCTTT
>-|TRBV28|-|TRBJ1-2
CASTSAGGLNYGYTF
TGTGCCAGCACCTCCGCCGGGGGGCTAAACTATGGCTACACCTTC
>-|TRBV19|TRBD1|TRBJ1-4
CASTTGAVGEKLFF
TGTGCCAGTACCACAGGGGCCGTTGGAGAAAAACTGTTTTTT
>-|TRBV18|TRBD1|TRBJ2-7
CASSGTAETSYEQYF
TGTGCCAGCTCAGGGACAGCCGAAACATCCTACGAGCAGTACTTC
>once|TRBV19|TRBD1|TRBJ2-3
CASSPGQGRTDTQYF
TGTGCCAGTAGTCCAGGACAGGGGAGAACAGATACGCAGTATTTT
>-|TRBV28|-|TRBJ2-3
CASRPPGAGRTDTQYF
TGTGCCAGCAGACCCCCCGGGGCGGGTCGCACAGATACGCAGTATTTT
>-|TRBV3-1/TRBV3-2|-|TRBJ1-1
CASSQWGREAFF
TGTGCCAGCAGCCAATGGGGCCGCGAAGCTTTCTTT
>once|TRBV14|-|TRBJ2-1
CASSRTRNEQFF
TGTGCCAGCAGCCGCACCCGCAATGAGCAGTTCTTC
>-|TRBV3-1/TRBV3-2|-|TRBJ1-1
CASSQISGNTEAFF
TGTGCCAGCAGCCAAATATCGGGGAACACTGAAGCTTTCTTT
>few|TRBV5-6|-|TRBJ2-7
CASNPRGAGRSYEQYF
TGTGCCAGCAACCCCCGAGGGGCAGGCCGCAGCTACGAGCAGTACTTC
>-|TRBV9|TRBD1|TRBJ1-6
CASSARQGNSPLHF
TGTGCCAGCAGCGCCCGACAGGGGAATTCACCCCTCCACTTT
>-|TRBV24-1|-|TRBJ1-3
CATSEDSYTIYF
TGTGCCACCAGTGAAGACAGTTACACCATATATTTT
>-|TRBV27|TRBD2|TRBJ2-1
CASSSGLAGGPPFF
TGTGCCAGCAGTTCCGGATTAGCGGGGGGGCCGCCGTTCTTC
>-|TRBV10-2|-|TRBJ1-5
CASSELGTWSNQPQHF
TGCGCCAGCAGTGAGTTAGGCACATGGAGCAATCAGCCCCAGCATTTT
>-|TRBV28|-|TRBJ2-5
CASIGMRETQYF
TGTGCCAGCATAGGGATGAGGGAGACCCAGTACTTC
>-|TRBV3-1/TRBV3-2|TRBD1|TRBJ1-6
CASSFGQGANSPLHF
TGTGCCAGCAGCTTCGGACAGGGGGCGAATTCACCCCTCCACTTT